This T cell receptor beta chain emerged from a study of quantifying T cell responses using KT2 cells (TCRdb year 2017). With regard to the full study: RNA was DNase-treated and reverse transcribed with TCR alpha and beta constant-region primers, mostly using SuperScript III. The efficiency of the T4 ligation step under optimum conditions was estimated to be above 9.5%. To prevent over-amplification, PCR2 was performed as a SYBR Green qPCR and halted at a predetermined fluorescence threshold.

The library was generated by UMI-ligation and nested PCR. A single-stranded oligonucleotide bearing the Illumina SP2 sequence and a UMI was ligated to the 3' end of the cDNA with T4 RNA ligase 1. PCR1 used roughly 4 cycles (98 degrees C 15 s, 69 degrees C 30 s, 72 degrees C 40 s), and the beta primer was an equimolar mix of RC1.1 and RC1.2 that covered TRBC1 and TRBC2. Starting at PCR2, the TCR alpha and beta chains were handled separately, and sample indices and Illumina adaptors were added. The UMI was composed of 12 random nucleotides, arranged as two hexamers separated by a spacer, and was positioned after an 8-base spacer. Sequencing was done on an Illumina MiSeq using v2 2x251 paired-end chemistry, usually with about eleven samples per run. PhiX DNA was added at 5-7% to each sequencing library so that diversity was increased. The study's own analysis went as follows. The raw reads were converted into FASTQ with bcl2fastq and then demultiplexed by dual indices with Demultiplexor. V and J genes were assigned by Decombinator through tag matching, with a single base-pair mismatch permitted. UMIs were used by Collapsinator to correct both sequencing errors and frequency errors caused by PCR heterogeneity. Decombinator identifiers were converted to nucleotide sequence by CDR3Translator, the sequences were translated to amino acids, and CDR3 was extracted using C- and N-terminal motifs. Each distinct KT2 TCR was counted as a cluster of KT2 sequences sharing one unique molecular identifier. In TCRdb, the public reads were trimmed at Q25 with fastp and aligned with MiXCR, with productive beta chains retained. Entries are consolidated by CDR3 protein sequence, retaining the most common genes and DNA. The V and J calls were determined by TCRdb, not by the authors. This sample gives about 30,000 distinct CDR3 sequences in total; under 7.5% of them show up just once. Together, the top ten hold about a sixth of the sample.

Known numbers of KT2, a T cell clone whose TCR had been sequenced previously, were spiked into unfractionated PBMC to test the sensitivity and accuracy of the pipeline. A range of KT2-to-PBMC ratios was set up by mixing KT2 cells into a fixed number of PBMC. Clipping removes 2 bases from V and 7 bases from J, with 8 as the unmatched junction base count. Inclusive of the bounding cysteine and phenylalanine, the CDR3 is 16 residues long. The CDR3 DNA has 48 bases and is translated from base 1. CDR1 MDHEN and CDR2 SYDVKM were looked up in the germline V gene. The paper as a whole reports these results and caveats: Saturation was seen in the detection of KT2 sequences when very high numbers of KT2 cells were spiked in. No side-by-side comparison of the pipeline with other TCR sequencing techniques was included in the study. Counts of KT2 alpha and beta sequences scaled linearly with input KT2 cell number over several orders of magnitude. KT2 sequences were still detected at the lowest spike-in tested, roughly one KT2 cell per 100,000 PBMC.

This clonotype appeared a few times. No cognate antigen has been identified for it. Base qualities are not at hand, and no much larger clone is one base apart. The chain joins TRBV28 to TRBJ2-1, and 10 junction bases match TRBD2. The receptor comes from a human donor. Sequenced material: PBMCs spiked with cells of the T cell clone KT2. The CDR3 loop reads CASSLVSSGSRNEQFF. The DNA sequence follows: TGTGCCAGCAGTTTAGTCTCTAGCGGGAGTAGGAATGAGCAGTTCTTC.